Below, 10 T cell receptor beta chains from the same sample are listed, as sequenced in a study of CD8+ T cells in alopecia areata. Reverse transcription of extracted RNA yielded cDNA, which provided the sequencing template. Data came from immunoSEQ multiplex PCR; TCRdb stores just in-frame clones and leaves some out. The sample records about 70,000 clones, approximately 28% being singletons. Treatment: oral pan-JAK inhibitor, 5-10 mg twice daily. The sequences come from CD8+ T cells sorted from blood, collected at week 4, from a patient treated with tofacitinib. Source of these receptors: a human donor with alopecia areata.

The rearrangement links TRBV27 to TRBJ2-5; D perhaps matches TRBD1 (6 bases). Between the trimmed V and J ends, which lost 5 bases and 5 bases, there was a span of 15 bases. From germline, CDR1 is MNHEY and CDR2 SMNVEV (reference sequence). This CDR3 region has 14 residues. The CDR3 DNA follows: TGTGCCAGCAGTCCTTCCAGGGGCTGGGAGACCCAGTACTTC. It is translated as CASSPSRGWETQYF.

The rearrangement links TRBV14 to TRBJ1-1; 9 bases agree with TRBD1. The germline V gene has CDR1 SGHDN and CDR2 FVKESK. V trimming: 5 bases; J trimming: 5 bases; junction bases outside the gene matches: 6. The CDR3 length is 14 residues. The CDR3 spells CASSYRDRETEAFF. CDR3 coding DNA: TGTGCCAGCAGCTACCGGGACAGGGAAACTGAAGCTTTCTTT.

In this sample, this clone turned up a few times. V usage is TRBV2 and J usage is TRBJ2-3, with a tentative D call TRBD1 (6 bases). Germline CDR1 SNHLY, CDR2 FYNNEI. The CDR3 contains 13 residues. V dropped 5 bases and J dropped 6 bases, with 12 bases sitting between them. CDR3 coding DNA: TGTGCCAGCAGTCTCTGGGGGCACGATACGCAGTATTTT. This sequence encodes CASSLWGHDTQYF.

This clone has just a few counts. The J gene is TRBJ1-1, the V gene TRBV9; tentative D call: TRBD1 (5 bases). The CDR3 covers 13 residues. Germline CDR1 is SGDLS and CDR2 is YYNGEE. The V and J ends lost 2 bases and 1 base respectively, with 6 bases between them. Written as DNA, the CDR3 is TGTGCCAGCAGCGTTACAGGGAACACTGAAGCTTTCTTT. Its translation is CASSVTGNTEAFF.

This clone was recorded many times. This sequence joins TRBV5-4 and TRBJ2-3; 11 bases match TRBD2. Germline V gene sequence: CDR1 SGHNT, CDR2 YYREEE (reference sequence). The V gene end was trimmed by 6 bases and the J gene end by 5 bases; junction bases not matched to a gene: 8. The CDR3 sequence is 15 residues long. CDR3 sequence (DNA): TGTGCCAGCACCGAACTAGCGGGAGAAGGAGATACGCAGTATTTT. Protein product: CASTELAGEGDTQYF.

This clone has just a few counts. The chain employs TRBV27 and TRBJ2-1; the match to TRBD1 covers 8 bases. The length of the CDR3 is 15 residues. V was clipped by 3 bases and J by 5 bases; unmatched bases: 6. The V gene's germline CDR1 is MNHEY and CDR2 SMNVEV (reference sequence). DNA of the CDR3: TGTGCCAGCAGTTTTCGGGACAGGTTGGACAATGAGCAGTTCTTC. It is translated as CASSFRDRLDNEQFF.

V is TRBV9 and J is TRBJ2-7; TRBD2 matches at 10 bases. V trimming: 0 bases; J trimming: 7 bases; junction bases outside the gene matches: 7. Germline V gene sequence: CDR1 SGDLS, CDR2 YYNGEE. This CDR3 is built from 15 residues. The CDR3 coding sequence is TGTGCCAGCAGCGTAGGGTGGCTAGCGGGAGATGAGCAGTACTTC. Translation gives CASSVGWLAGDEQYF.

In its sample, this clone was seen a few times. This chain uses TRBV15 with TRBJ2-2; D may be TRBD1 (6 bases). Germline V gene sequence: CDR1 LNHNV, CDR2 YYDKDF (reference sequence). This CDR3 is 15 amino acids long. V gave up 0 bases and J gave up 1 base, with 6 bases separating them. CDR3 sequence: CATSREGQNTGELFF. CDR3 nucleotide sequence: TGTGCCACCAGCAGAGAGGGACAGAACACCGGGGAGCTGTTTTTT.

The chain employs TRBV4-1 and TRBJ2-7, with 9 bases fitting TRBD2. Germline lookup yields CDR1 MGHRA and CDR2 YSYEKL. V trimming: 0 bases; J trimming: 0 bases; junction bases outside the gene matches: 0. This CDR3 region has 15 residues. The CDR3 loop reads CASSQELAGSYEQYF. In nucleotides, the CDR3 is TGCGCCAGCAGCCAAGAACTAGCGGGCTCCTACGAGCAGTACTTC.

This clone has only a few counts. The chain employs TRBV7-6 and TRBJ1-2; D is ambiguous. The CDR3 is 13 amino acids. Trimming cost V 2 bases and J 6 bases, with 10 bases left between them. Germline assignment: CDR1 SGHVS and CDR2 FNYEAQ. The CDR3: CASSLPGRHGYTF. The CDR3 DNA reads as TGTGCCAGCAGCTTACCGGGGAGGCATGGCTACACCTTC. Complete variable domain (other parts from reference TRBV7-6 and TRBJ1-2): GAGVSQSPRYKVTKRGQDVALRCDPISGHVSLYWYRQALGQGPEFLTYFNYEAQQDKSGLPNDRFSAERPEGSISTLTIQRTEQRDSAMYRCASSLPGRHGYTFGSGTRLTVV.